This T cell receptor (beta chain) was captured by sequencing in a study of cytomegalovirus exposure and HLA in healthy donors. PCR was performed using 60 Vbeta and 13 Jbeta primers. The assay was immunoSEQ multiplex PCR, and TCRdb's table has in-frame clones only and misses some. Recorded for this sample: about 83,000 clones. Germline V gives CDR1 ENHRY, CDR2 SYGVKD. This CDR3 region has 14 residues. Trimming removed 0 bases from V and 6 bases from J, with 11 bases in between. The genes are TRBV10-3 and TRBJ1-1; D is possibly TRBD1 (6 bases). The sequence derives from a man between 18 and 29 years old in good health and CMV-seropositive. The specimen sequenced was PBMCs. The CDR3 coding sequence is TGTGCCATCAGTGAGTCAGGGGGAACGGCTGAAGCTTTCTTT. It encodes CAISESGGTAEAFF.